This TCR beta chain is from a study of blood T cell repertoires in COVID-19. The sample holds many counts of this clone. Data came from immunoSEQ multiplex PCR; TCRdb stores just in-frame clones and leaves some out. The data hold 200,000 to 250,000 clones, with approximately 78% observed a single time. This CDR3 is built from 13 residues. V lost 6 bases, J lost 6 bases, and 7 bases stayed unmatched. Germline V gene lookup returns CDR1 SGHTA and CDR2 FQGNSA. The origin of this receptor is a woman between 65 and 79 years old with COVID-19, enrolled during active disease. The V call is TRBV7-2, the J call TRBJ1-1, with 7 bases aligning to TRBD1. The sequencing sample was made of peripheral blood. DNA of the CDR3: TGTGCCAGCAGTATAACTGGGACAGCTGAAGCTTTCTTT. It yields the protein CASSITGTAEAFF.